These T cell receptor beta chains were read from a single sample in a study of cytomegalovirus exposure and HLA in healthy donors. Clones were read by immunoSEQ multiplex PCR, and TCRdb kept only the in-frame ones, dropping some. In the table there are around 160,000 clones, over 80% of which are singletons. The sample consisted of PBMCs. All receptors derive from a human donor in good health. CDR3s include the opening cysteine and the closing phenylalanine or tryptophan. D genes are given only for firm matches. Clone size appears in some rows only: once, few, many, or a class for an expanded clone.

v_gene	abundance	d_gene	j_gene	CDR3nt	CDR3aa
TRBV2	.	TRBD2	TRBJ2-3	TGTGCCAGCTGCGGGGGGTGGGGAGATACGCAGTATTTT	CASCGGWGDTQYF
TRBV5-4	.	.	TRBJ1-1	TGTGCCAGCAGCCCCGGGACACGGAACACTGAAGCTTTCTTT	CASSPGTRNTEAFF
TRBV6-1	few	TRBD1	TRBJ1-6	TGTGCCAGCAGTGGGGGAGGGACAGGGGTATCACCCCTCCACTTT	CASSGGGTGVSPLHF
TRBV11-3	.	.	TRBJ1-5	TGTGCCAGCAGCTTAGGGAGGGATCTCCGTAGCAATCAGCCCCAGCATTTT	CASSLGRDLRSNQPQHF
TRBV7-2	.	.	TRBJ1-3	TGTGCCAGCAGCTTACTCCGGGGAGCTGGAAACACCATATATTTT	CASSLLRGAGNTIYF
TRBV6-6	.	.	TRBJ1-4	TGTGCCAGCAGTTATCTTAGGGGAGGCAACGAAAAACTGTTTTTT	CASSYLRGGNEKLFF
TRBV10-1	.	TRBD2	TRBJ2-2	TGCGCCAGCAGTGAAGCGGGGGGCGCCGGGGAGCTGTTTTTT	CASSEAGGAGELFF
TRBV4-2	.	TRBD2	TRBJ2-1	TGTGCCAGCAGCCACGTAATACCGGGACTAGTACCCCCTGAGCAGTTCTTC	CASSHVIPGLVPPEQFF
TRBV7-9	once	.	TRBJ1-4	TGTGCCAGCAGCGTACCGGTGGCTAATGAAAAACTGTTTTTT	CASSVPVANEKLFF
TRBV4-1	.	.	TRBJ1-2	TGCGCCAGCAGCCAAGAAGTCGGGGGAATTAACTATGGCTACACCTTC	CASSQEVGGINYGYTF
TRBV10-3	.	.	TRBJ2-5	TGTGCCATCAGTGCCCAAAATGAAGAGACCCAGTACTTC	CAISAQNEETQYF
TRBV7-9	.	.	TRBJ1-1	TGTGCCAGCAGCCTACCCCCCCTGGGGCACACTGAAGCTTTCTTT	CASSLPPLGHTEAFF
TRBV5-6	.	.	TRBJ1-1	TGTGCCAGCAGCCCTAACGTGGGCGGTAGCGGCACTGAAGCTTTCTTT	CASSPNVGGSGTEAFF
TRBV15	.	TRBD1	TRBJ1-3	TGTGCCACCAGCAGAACCGGGACAGCAAACACCATATATTTT	CATSRTGTANTIYF
TRBV4-1	.	TRBD2	TRBJ2-3	TGCGCCAGCAGCCAAGAACTAGCGGGGGGGCTTGGTACGCAGTATTTT	CASSQELAGGLGTQYF
TRBV2	.	.	TRBJ2-5	TGTGCCAGCACAGCGGAACAAGAGACCCAGTACTTC	CASTAEQETQYF
TRBV11-2	.	TRBD2	TRBJ2-7	TGTGCCAGCAGAAGAGTGGCTAGCGGGGAATTTGGGCAGTACTTC	CASRRVASGEFGQYF
TRBV29-1	.	.	TRBJ1-3	TGCAGCGTTGAAGGCGGGCCGGCCCCTGGAAACACCATATATTTT	CSVEGGPAPGNTIYF
TRBV4-2	.	.	TRBJ2-7	TGTGCCAGCAGCCCGGGGACTCTGCTAACCTACGAGCAGTACTTC	CASSPGTLLTYEQYF
TRBV7-9	.	.	TRBJ1-5	TGTGCCAGCAGCTCGTTAACGACTAATCAGCCCCAGCATTTT	CASSSLTTNQPQHF
TRBV5-4	.	TRBD1	TRBJ2-7	TGTGCCAGCAGCTCCAAAGGGACAGGGGCCTACGAGCAGTACTTC	CASSSKGTGAYEQYF
TRBV19	.	.	TRBJ2-5	TGTGCCAGTAGTATCATCAACCAGAGGGAGACCCAGTACTTC	CASSIINQRETQYF
TRBV9	.	.	TRBJ1-2	TGTGCCAGCAGCGTACACGGGGGGGGATTCGACTACGGCTACACCTTC	CASSVHGGGFDYGYTF
TRBV21-1	.	.	TRBJ2-7	TGTGCCAGCAGCAACGGACTAGCGGGGATGATTCGGGAGCAGTACTTC	CASSNGLAGMIREQYF
TRBV13	.	TRBD2	TRBJ2-7	TGTGCCAGCAGCCCCCAACCGACTAGCGGGGGGGCCGACGAGCAGTACTTC	CASSPQPTSGGADEQYF
TRBV19	.	.	TRBJ1-2	TGTGCCAGTAGTATGATAGGAGACTATGGCTACACCTTC	CASSMIGDYGYTF
TRBV19	.	TRBD2	TRBJ2-1	TGTGCCAGTAGTATCCCGGGACTAGCCTACAATGAGCAGTTCTTC	CASSIPGLAYNEQFF
TRBV6-6	.	.	TRBJ1-6	TGTGCCAGCAGTTACAATTCGGGGGGGCATTCACCCCTCCACTTT	CASSYNSGGHSPLHF
TRBV7-8	.	TRBD1	TRBJ1-1	TGTGCCAGCAGTACAGACAGGGCGGGGAAACCGGGGAACACTGAAGCTTTCTTT	CASSTDRAGKPGNTEAFF
TRBV6-5	.	TRBD1	TRBJ1-1	TGTGCCAGCAGAACTAACAGGGGCACTGAAGCTTTCTTT	CASRTNRGTEAFF
TRBV5-1	.	TRBD1	TRBJ1-2	TGCGCCAGCAGCTTCAGGACAGGGGACGGTGGCTACACCTTC	CASSFRTGDGGYTF
TRBV11-3	.	TRBD1	TRBJ2-2	TGTGCCAGCAGCTTAAGGTGGAAGGTTGGACAGGGGGCCGGGGAGCTGTTTTTT	CASSLRWKVGQGAGELFF
TRBV27	.	TRBD1	TRBJ1-5	TGTGCCAGCAGTTTAGGACAGGGGGGCAATCAGCCCCAGCATTTT	CASSLGQGGNQPQHF
TRBV6-6	.	.	TRBJ2-7	TGTGCCAGCAGTCTCGACAGTTACGAGCAGTACTTC	CASSLDSYEQYF
TRBV25-1	.	TRBD1	TRBJ2-4	TGTGCCAGCAGTGAAATGGACAGGGAAAACATTCAGTACTTC	CASSEMDRENIQYF
TRBV7-9	.	TRBD1	TRBJ1-6	TGTTCCAGCAGCAAAAGGACAGGGGTGGATAATTCACCCCTCCACTTT	CSSSKRTGVDNSPLHF
TRBV6-5	.	.	TRBJ1-1	TGTGCCAGCAGGAAACGGGAGCCCACTGAAGCTTTCTTT	CASRKREPTEAFF
TRBV7-7	.	TRBD2	TRBJ2-1	TGTGCTAGCAGCATTGGACTAGCGGGGCACAATGAGCAGTTCTTC	CASSIGLAGHNEQFF
TRBV5-4	.	.	TRBJ2-2	TGTGCCAGCAGCTTGCCAGGGGCGCCGGACACCGGGGAGCTGTTTTTT	CASSLPGAPDTGELFF
TRBV5-5	.	.	TRBJ1-1	TGTGCCAGCAGCTTGGGTGGGGAGTCGTCTACGGCTGAAGCTTTCTTT	CASSLGGESSTAEAFF
TRBV4-3	.	TRBD2	TRBJ2-1	TGCGCCAGCAGCCAAGCCCCAGCGGGGGGGGATGAGCAGTTCTTC	CASSQAPAGGDEQFF